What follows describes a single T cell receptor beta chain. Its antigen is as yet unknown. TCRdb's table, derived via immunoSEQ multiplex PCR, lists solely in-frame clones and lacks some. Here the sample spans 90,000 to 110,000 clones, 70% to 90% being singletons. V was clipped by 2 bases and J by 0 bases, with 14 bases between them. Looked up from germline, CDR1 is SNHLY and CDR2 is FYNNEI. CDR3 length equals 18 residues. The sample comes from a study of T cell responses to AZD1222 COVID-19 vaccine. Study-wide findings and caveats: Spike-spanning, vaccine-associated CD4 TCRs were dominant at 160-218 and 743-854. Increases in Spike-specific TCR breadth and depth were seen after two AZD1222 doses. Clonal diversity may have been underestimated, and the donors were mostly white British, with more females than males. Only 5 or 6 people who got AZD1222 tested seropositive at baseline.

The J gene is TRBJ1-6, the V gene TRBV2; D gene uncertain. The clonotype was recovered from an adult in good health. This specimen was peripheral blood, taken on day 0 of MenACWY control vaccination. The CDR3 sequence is CASSEIGWETSYNSPLHF. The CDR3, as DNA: TGTGCCAGCAGTGAAATAGGGTGGGAAACCTCCTATAATTCACCCCTCCACTTT. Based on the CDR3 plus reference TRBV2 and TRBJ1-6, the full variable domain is EPEVTQTPSHQVTQMGQEVILRCVPISNHLYFYWYRQILGQKVEFLVSFYNNEISEKSEIFDDQFSVERPDGSNFTLKIRSTKLEDSAMYFCASSEIGWETSYNSPLHFGNGTRLTVT.